Described below is a single T cell receptor beta chain sequence and its context. The data were obtained in a study of blood T cell repertoires in COVID-19. Libraries were prepared by immunoSEQ multiplex PCR; TCRdb keeps only in-frame clonotypes and omits some of them. The sample shows 50,000 to 75,000 clones, 79% of them seen only once. Trimming took off 2 bases at V and 1 base at J, with 8 bases between the two ends. This CDR3 comprises 15 residues. Per germline, CDR1 LGHNA and CDR2 YNFKEQ. Source material: peripheral blood. This clonotype was obtained from a man aged 55 to 70 with acute or convalescent COVID-19. The V gene is TRBV4-2, the J gene TRBJ2-2; D not certain. The CDR3 sequence is CASSQPRQNTGELFF. CDR3 nucleotides: TGTGCCAGCAGCCAACCGCGGCAGAACACCGGGGAGCTGTTTTTT.